These 32 T cell receptor beta chains came from one sample sequenced in a study of control samples from healthy donors and cancer patients. Sequenced by immunoSEQ multiplex PCR; TCRdb stores in-frame clones only, minus some. The sample holds over 150,000 clones, 90% to 95% seen once. Sequenced: blood. These receptors all come from a woman aged 18-30 years in good health.

The V and J genes are TRBV15 and TRBJ1-3; 8 bases fit TRBD1. Germline V CDR1 and CDR2: LNHNV, YYDKDF (reference sequence). V lost 3 bases to trimming and J lost 4 bases; unmatched junction nucleotides: 2. The CDR3 covers 14 residues. The DNA for the CDR3 is TGTGCCACCAGCAGCGACAGGGGAGGAAACACCATATATTTT. Its protein is CATSSDRGGNTIYF.

The gene calls are TRBV7-2 and TRBJ1-3; 9 positions agree with TRBD1. CDR1 and CDR2 (germline): SGHTA, FQGNSA. Trimming cost V 0 bases and J 4 bases; bases outside gene matches: 4. The CDR3 is 16 amino acids. CDR3 coding DNA: TGTGCCAGCAGCTTAGCCCCACAGGGGGCGGGAAACACCATATATTTT. It yields the protein CASSLAPQGAGNTIYF.

V and J are TRBV9 and TRBJ2-1, with a tentative D call TRBD2 (5 bases). Trimming removed 0 bases at V and 8 bases at J, with 9 bases between. This CDR3 has 13 amino acids. Looked up from germline, CDR1 is SGDLS and CDR2 is YYNGEE. The CDR3 sequence is CASSVDSGYEQFF. The CDR3 bases are TGTGCCAGCAGCGTAGATTCGGGGTATGAGCAGTTCTTC.

This clone has a single count. V is TRBV27 and J is TRBJ2-2, with 10 bases fitting TRBD2. V dropped 2 bases and J dropped 7; count of bases not matched to a gene: 4. The germline V gene encodes CDR1 MNHEY and CDR2 SMNVEV (reference sequence). This CDR3 spans 15 amino acids. The CDR3 region is CASSLSGRAVGELFF. In nucleotides, the CDR3 is TGTGCCAGCAGTTTAAGCGGGAGGGCCGTCGGGGAGCTGTTTTTT.

V usage is TRBV20-1 and J usage is TRBJ1-1; D is perhaps TRBD1 (5 bases). Trimming took 6 bases from V and 7 from J, leaving 12 bases between them. There are 11 residues in the CDR3. Germline loops: CDR1 DFQATT, CDR2 SNEGSKA (reference sequence). The CDR3 DNA reads as TGCAGTGCCAACCAGGGTTTTGAAGCTTTCTTT. This codes for CSANQGFEAFF.

This clone came up a few times. The chain combines TRBV6-2 or TRBV6-3 with TRBJ2-3, with D perhaps given as TRBD1 or TRBD2 (5 bases each). Between the trimmed V and J ends, which lost 3 bases and 7 bases, there was a span of 17 bases. The CDR3 consists of 15 residues. CDR1 and CDR2 from the germline V gene are MNHEY and SVGEGT. The CDR3 sequence is CASSYKEGTVNTQYF. CDR3 DNA: TGTGCCAGCAGTTATAAGGAAGGGACCGTGAATACGCAGTATTTT.

This chain uses TRBV7-2 with TRBJ2-2, with 8 bases fitting TRBD2. The J segment lost 6 bases and the V segment lost 1 base, leaving 4 bases of the junction unmatched. There are 15 residues in the CDR3. The germline CDR1 and CDR2 sequences are SGHTA and FQGNSA. CDR3 protein: CASSLETGGPGELFF. CDR3 nucleotide sequence: TGTGCCAGCAGCTTAGAAACGGGAGGGCCCGGGGAGCTGTTTTTT.

The chain combines TRBV6-5 with TRBJ2-3; 9 bases agree with TRBD2. J lost 1 base, V lost 8 bases, and 7 bases had no gene match. This CDR3 is built from 15 residues. The germline CDR1 and CDR2 sequences are MNHEY and SVGAGI. Here the CDR3 DNA reads TGTGCCAGCGGGAAACTAGCGGGCGGCACAGATACGCAGTATTTT. Translation: CASGKLAGGTDTQYF.

Only a few counts were recorded for this clone. This sequence joins TRBV9 and TRBJ1-6, with D possibly TRBD1 on 5 matching bases. Germline-derived CDR1 and CDR2 are SGDLS and YYNGEE. The CDR3 spans 16 residues. With 4 bases removed from V and 7 bases from J, the gap between germline ends came to 18 bases. DNA of the CDR3: TGTGCCAGCAGCCCGGGGGGGGTACGAGGGAATTCACCCCTCCACTTT. Encoded protein: CASSPGGVRGNSPLHF.

CDR3 amino acids: CASSLWQGENYGYTF. In DNA form, the CDR3 reads TGTGCCAGCAGCTTGTGGCAGGGGGAGAACTATGGCTACACCTTC. The genes are TRBV7-9 and TRBJ1-2, with 7 bases fitting TRBD1. This CDR3 region has 15 residues. CDR1 and CDR2 from the germline V gene are SEHNR and FQNEAQ (reference sequence). Trimming cost V 3 bases and J 2 bases; bases outside gene matches: 6.

Turning to this clone: The same CDR3 arises from other DNA sequences in this sample as well. V usage is TRBV11-3 and J usage is TRBJ1-3; D call uncertain. Deletions cut 1 base from V and 1 base from J, with 5 bases between. The CDR3 loop spans 14 amino acids. Germline V gene sequence: CDR1 SGHNT, CDR2 YENEEA. Here the CDR3 reads CASSLGGSGNTIYF. For the CDR3, the DNA is TGTGCCAGCAGCTTAGGAGGATCTGGAAACACCATATATTTT.

This rearrangement joins TRBV10-2 to TRBJ2-7; the D is unclear. Germline CDR1 WSHSY, CDR2 SAAADI. V was clipped by 4 bases and J by 2 bases, with 6 bases between them. The CDR3 is 12 amino acids. In nucleotides, the CDR3 is TGCGCCAGCAGTGGGACCGCCTACGAGCAGTACTTC. Its protein is CASSGTAYEQYF.

The V and J genes are TRBV7-2 and TRBJ2-5; D gene unclear. The germline V gene has CDR1 SGHTA and CDR2 FQGNSA. This CDR3 is 14 amino acids long. Trimming removed 1 base from V and 7 bases from J, with 13 bases in between. The DNA for the CDR3 is TGTGCCAGCAGCTTAGTGACCTGGCCGGGGACCCAGTACTTC. This encodes CASSLVTWPGTQYF.

The CDR3 nucleotides read TGTGCCAGCACTGGACATTTATACGAGCAGTACTTC. This encodes CASTGHLYEQYF. V gene TRBV2 combines with J gene TRBJ2-7; the D gene is possibly TRBD1 (5 bases). Trimming cost V 7 bases and J 4 bases, with 11 bases left between them. This CDR3 is built from 12 residues. CDR1 and CDR2 from the germline V gene are SNHLY and FYNNEI.

The CDR3 region has the DNA TGTGCCAGCAGTTCGCCCCAGGGGAGGGCTGAAGCTTTCTTT. Amino acids: CASSSPQGRAEAFF. The chain couples TRBV27 to TRBJ1-1, with a weak D call TRBD1 (6 bases). The V end lost 4 bases, the J end lost 6 bases, and 15 bases lay between the germline ends. Germline CDR1 MNHEY, CDR2 SMNVEV (reference sequence). The CDR3 is 14 residues long.

The rearrangement joins TRBV27 to TRBJ1-1; D uncertain. V was trimmed by 5 bases and J by 2 bases, leaving 6 bases between them. Per germline, CDR1 MNHEY and CDR2 SMNVEV (reference sequence). This CDR3 contains 12 residues. The CDR3: CASSRPNTEAFF. CDR3 bases: TGTGCCAGCAGTCGACCCAACACTGAAGCTTTCTTT.

This clone was observed a handful of times. The rearrangement joins TRBV6-6 to TRBJ1-5, with D uncertain. The CDR3 runs to 13 residues. The ends were cut back, 10 bases at V and 9 bases at J, with 19 bases in the middle. Germline V gives CDR1 MNHNY, CDR2 SVGAGI (reference sequence). The CDR3: CAIQGRYSWPQHF. CDR3 nucleotide sequence: TGTGCCATCCAAGGACGGTACAGCTGGCCCCAGCATTTT.

This chain links TRBV28 with TRBJ2-7, with a tentative D call TRBD1 (5 bases). This CDR3 comprises 14 residues. Germline V gene sequence: CDR1 MDHEN, CDR2 SYDVKM. Trimming took 2 bases from V and 5 from J, leaving 13 bases between them. The CDR3 protein is CASSLSQGSNEQYF. The CDR3 DNA follows: TGTGCCAGCAGTTTAAGCCAGGGAAGCAACGAGCAGTACTTC.

This chain links TRBV11-2 with TRBJ2-7; D gene unclear. The CDR3 has 14 amino acids. The germline V and J ends were trimmed by 5 bases and 6 bases, with 17 bases remaining between them. The V gene's germline CDR1 is SGHAT and CDR2 FQNNGV. CDR3 DNA: TGTGCCAGCAGCCGGATAAAATTCATGTCCGAGCAGTACTTC. As protein: CASSRIKFMSEQYF. Using reference TRBV11-2 and TRBJ2-7 for the parts outside the CDR3, the full variable domain is EAGVAQSPRYKIIEKRQSVAFWCNPISGHATLYWYQQILGQGPKLLIQFQNNGVVDDSQLPKDRFSAERLKGVDSTLKIQPAKLEDSAVYLCASSRIKFMSEQYFGPGTRLTVT.

The chain is built from TRBV6-5 and TRBJ2-2; D may correspond to TRBD1 or TRBD2 (5 bases each). Between the trimmed V and J ends, which lost 6 bases and 2 bases, there was a span of 10 bases. Germline CDR1 MNHEY, CDR2 SVGAGI. This CDR3 has 14 residues. CDR3 residues: CASSPRDNTGELFF. The CDR3 DNA reads as TGTGCCAGCAGCCCCAGGGACAACACCGGGGAGCTGTTTTTT.

This sequence joins TRBV6-6 and TRBJ1-1; TRBD1 is a possible D gene (5 bases). This CDR3 is built from 14 residues. Germline CDR1 MNHNY, CDR2 SVGAGI (reference sequence). Trimming left V 7 bases short and J 5 bases short, with 17 bases between. The CDR3: CASTPRGDGTEAFF. As DNA, the CDR3 is TGTGCCAGCACCCCCCGGGGGGATGGAACTGAAGCTTTCTTT.

This chain links TRBV28 with TRBJ2-4; tentatively, D is TRBD2 (5 bases). The CDR3 runs to 17 residues. Trimming removed 3 bases from V and 0 bases from J, with 15 bases in between. Germline CDR1 and CDR2: MDHEN and SYDVKM. The CDR3 here is CASSLPTLAGAKNIQYF. In nucleotides, the CDR3 is TGTGCCAGCAGTTTGCCCACTCTAGCAGGAGCCAAAAACATTCAGTACTTC.

The chain joins TRBV4-3 to TRBJ2-4; tentative D call: TRBD2 (6 bases). Germline assignment: CDR1 LGHNA and CDR2 YSLEER. The CDR3 covers 15 residues. V was clipped by 3 bases and J by 8 bases, with 17 bases between them. The DNA for the CDR3 is TGCGCCAGCAGCCAGCTTAGCGGAGGTGGAGACATTCAGTACTTC. Translating gives CASSQLSGGGDIQYF.

This clone was counted a single time. This chain uses TRBV5-1 with TRBJ2-2; 10 bases are shared with TRBD1. V was pared by 1 base and J by 6 bases, with 9 bases of the junction left unmatched. Germline CDR1 is SGHRS and CDR2 is YFSETQ. CDR3 size: 17 residues. The CDR3 loop is CASSLNGQGELAGELFF. CDR3 DNA sequence: TGCGCCAGCAGCTTGAACGGACAGGGGGAGTTAGCCGGGGAGCTGTTTTTT.

The V and J genes are TRBV19 and TRBJ1-2; tentatively, D is TRBD1 (5 bases). V lost 1 base to trimming and J lost 8 bases, with 17 bases between them. CDR3 length equals 15 residues. Germline V CDR1 and CDR2: LNHDA, SQIVND (reference sequence). CDR3 bases: TGTGCCAGTAGTATAGCTTCCGGGACCGCGGAAGGCTACACCTTC. Encoded protein: CASSIASGTAEGYTF.

The V call is TRBV28, the J call TRBJ1-2, with TRBD1 matching 7 bases. The germline CDR1 and CDR2 sequences are MDHEN and SYDVKM. V shed 3 bases, J shed 4 bases, and the junction held 8 bases outside the gene matches. The CDR3 runs to 15 residues. This chain's CDR3 is CASSFLAQGSYGYTF. The CDR3 coding sequence is TGTGCCAGCAGTTTTTTAGCACAGGGGTCCTATGGCTACACCTTC.

This rearrangement joins TRBV11-2 to TRBJ1-5; no firm D call. The CDR3 extends over 17 amino acids. Germline CDR1 is SGHAT and CDR2 is FQNNGV. Trimming took 2 bases from V and 2 from J, leaving 16 bases between them. Written as DNA, the CDR3 is TGTGCCAGCAGCTTAACCGTTGGATACTCGGGCAATCAGCCCCAGCATTTT. Its translation: CASSLTVGYSGNQPQHF. Full variable domain (remainder filled in from reference TRBV11-2 and TRBJ1-5): EAGVAQSPRYKIIEKRQSVAFWCNPISGHATLYWYQQILGQGPKLLIQFQNNGVVDDSQLPKDRFSAERLKGVDSTLKIQPAKLEDSAVYLCASSLTVGYSGNQPQHFGDGTRLSIL.

The J gene is TRBJ1-2, the V gene TRBV7-9; D ambiguous. The germline V and J ends were trimmed by 6 bases and 6 bases, with 20 bases remaining between them. The CDR3 loop spans 15 amino acids. Germline lookup yields CDR1 SEHNR and CDR2 FQNEAQ (reference sequence). The CDR3 DNA reads TGTGCCAGCAGACCAAATCTCACACCTGACCATGGCTACACCTTC. It is translated as CASRPNLTPDHGYTF.

The rearrangement joins TRBV29-1 to TRBJ1-2, with D possibly matching TRBD1 (6 bases). CDR1 and CDR2 from the germline V gene are SQVTM and ANQGSEA. The CDR3 runs to 12 residues. The V end was cut by 7 bases, the J end by 4 bases, with 13 bases between. The chain's CDR3 is CSALDRTYGYTF. As DNA, the CDR3 is TGCAGCGCCCTAGACAGGACCTATGGCTACACCTTC.

This sequence joins TRBV19 and TRBJ1-1, with D uncertain. The CDR3 consists of 17 residues. V shed 5 bases and J shed 8 bases, with 27 bases lying between them. CDR1 and CDR2 from the germline V gene are LNHDA and SQIVND (reference sequence). For the CDR3, the DNA is TGTGCCAGTAGTCCTACAATTGGTGGGGAAGGGTTCATGGAAGCTTTCTTT. Residues: CASSPTIGGEGFMEAFF.

The J gene is TRBJ2-3, the V gene TRBV11-2, with D unclear. Trimming took 7 bases from V and 3 from J, leaving 8 bases between them. Germline V gene lookup returns CDR1 SGHAT and CDR2 FQNNGV. This CDR3 has 12 residues. Here the CDR3 reads CASTFGTDTQYF. The CDR3 DNA sequence: TGTGCCAGCACATTCGGAACAGATACGCAGTATTTT.

The chain joins TRBV27 to TRBJ2-7; 7 bases line up with TRBD1. V lost 4 bases, J lost 3 bases, and 3 bases stayed unmatched. This CDR3 has 13 amino acids. Germline V CDR1 and CDR2: MNHEY, SMNVEV (reference sequence). CDR3 nucleotide sequence: TGTGCCAGCAGTTCAGGGACAGACTACGAGCAGTACTTC. This sequence encodes CASSSGTDYEQYF.